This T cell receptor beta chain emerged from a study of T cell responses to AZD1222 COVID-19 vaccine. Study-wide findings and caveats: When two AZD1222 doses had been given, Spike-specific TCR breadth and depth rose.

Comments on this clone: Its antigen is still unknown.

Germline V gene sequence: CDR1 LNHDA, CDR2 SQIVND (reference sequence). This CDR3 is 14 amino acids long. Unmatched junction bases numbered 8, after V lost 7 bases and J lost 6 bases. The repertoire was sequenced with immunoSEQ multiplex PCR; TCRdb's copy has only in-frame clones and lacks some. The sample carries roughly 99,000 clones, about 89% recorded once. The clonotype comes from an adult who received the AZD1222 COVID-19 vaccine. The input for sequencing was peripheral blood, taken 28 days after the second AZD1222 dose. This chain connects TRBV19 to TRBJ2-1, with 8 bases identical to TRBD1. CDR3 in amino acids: CASKRTGKGNEQFF. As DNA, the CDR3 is TGTGCCAGTAAAAGGACAGGGAAAGGCAATGAGCAGTTCTTC.